This T cell receptor beta chain appears in the sequencing data of a study of blood T cell repertoires in COVID-19. Turning to the study itself: Sources were T cells, B-cell-depleted T cells, or PBMCs; the material itself was cDNA or gDNA.

Germline CDR1 reads MNHNY; CDR2 reads SVGAGI (reference sequence). Trimming left V 7 bases short and J 5 bases short, with 11 bases between. This CDR3 spans 12 amino acids. As processed by the authors: It was from reference gene primer amplification that nucleated cell counts were estimated. Only in-frame clones appear in the TCRdb table, and some are missing; sequencing was by immunoSEQ multiplex PCR. V and J calls and clone size are as listed in that table; D and trimming were resolved from the DNA. The data show roughly 32,000 clones, 75% to 90% seen once. This clone was seen a few times. The genes are TRBV6-6 and TRBJ1-2, with D unclear. Input material: peripheral blood. This clonotype was obtained from a man aged 60 to 69 with active or convalescent COVID-19. This CDR3 is CASIVGGYGYTF. The CDR3, as DNA: TGTGCCAGCATTGTGGGCGGGTATGGCTACACCTTC.